The present T cell receptor beta chain was sequenced within a study of blood T cell repertoires in COVID-19. Here immunoSEQ multiplex PCR was the method, and the copy in TCRdb shows in-frame clones only, minus some. The table records 45,000 to 65,000 clones, around 82% of them present only once. The CDR3 contains 12 residues. Per germline, CDR1 GTSNPN and CDR2 SVGIG (reference sequence). Deletions cut 7 bases from V and 1 base from J, with 7 bases between. The sequenced material came from peripheral blood. This TCR was sampled from a woman older than 75 with COVID-19, enrolled during active disease. The chain joins TRBV30 to TRBJ2-2; D might be TRBD1 or TRBD2, each matching 5 bases. CDR3 residues: CALGRNTGELFF. As DNA, the CDR3 is TGTGCCTTGGGACGGAACACCGGGGAGCTGTTTTTT.